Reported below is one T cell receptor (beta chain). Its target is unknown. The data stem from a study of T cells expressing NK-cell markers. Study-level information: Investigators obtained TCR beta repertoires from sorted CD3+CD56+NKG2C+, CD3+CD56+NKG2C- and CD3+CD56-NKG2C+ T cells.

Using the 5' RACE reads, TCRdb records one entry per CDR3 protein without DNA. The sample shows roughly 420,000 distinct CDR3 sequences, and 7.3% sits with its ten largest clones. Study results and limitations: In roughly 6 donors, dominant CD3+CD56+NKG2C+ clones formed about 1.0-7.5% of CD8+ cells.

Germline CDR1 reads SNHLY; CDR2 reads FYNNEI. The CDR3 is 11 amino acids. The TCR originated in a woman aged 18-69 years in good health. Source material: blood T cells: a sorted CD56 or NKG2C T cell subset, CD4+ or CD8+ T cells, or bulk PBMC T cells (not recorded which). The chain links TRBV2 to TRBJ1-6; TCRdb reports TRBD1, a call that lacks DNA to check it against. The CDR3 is CASRQDSPLHF.